This TCR beta chain came from a study of metastatic and nonmetastatic thyroid tumors. Study details: Where malignant and benign thyroid patients were concerned, repertoires were compared across blood and tumor or nodule tissue.

Treatment of any kind had been given to no patient before thyroid surgery. This clone was counted many times. CDR1 is MNHNY and CDR2 is SVGAGI in the germline V gene (reference sequence). V gave up 1 base and J gave up 5 bases, with 8 bases separating them. The CDR3 covers 13 residues. The authors' processing: The authors used CDR3 differences across clinicopathological groups to build a distant-metastasis classifier for papillary thyroid cancer. MiXCR re-clonotyped the PCR reads for TCRdb. The V and J calls shown here were made by TCRdb, not taken from the authors' results. Among about 16,000 clones listed, 12% were seen once.

The clonotype was recovered from a female donor with papillary thyroid cancer or a benign thyroid nodule (not recorded which). Some clones in this sample may be carry-over from other donors' samples. The chain has TRBV6-6 and TRBJ2-5, with D perhaps TRBD1 (5 bases). Sequencing was performed on tumor tissue. The CDR3 loop is CASSYWAGETQYF. CDR3 bases: TGTGCCAGCAGTTACTGGGCAGGGGAGACCCAGTACTTC.